This T cell receptor (beta chain) was recorded in a study of CD4 T cells in relation to SARS-CoV-2 and coronaviruses. Repertoires were generated with immunoSEQ multiplex PCR, while TCRdb's copy carries only in-frame clones and drops some. The sample holds around 41,000 clones, 75% to 90% seen once. For roughly ten days, approximately 10^5 sorted CD4+ cells grew with T cell-depleted PBMCs and CEF. With 6 bases removed from V and 6 bases from J, the gap between germline ends came to 17 bases. Germline CDR1 is MNHEY and CDR2 is SVGAGI. The CDR3 contains 15 residues. Whole-study findings and limits: Each donor contributed either pre-pandemic or post-infection samples, not both.

This clone was seen once. Its matching antigen is unknown. This clonotype originated in an adult with COVID-19. V usage is TRBV6-5 and J usage is TRBJ2-2; D is perhaps TRBD1 or TRBD2 (6 bases each). The specimen sequenced was naive CD4+ T cells from PBMCs, cultured in vitro. Subset defined: naive CD4+ T cells isolated by negative enrichment. The CDR3 DNA is TGTGCCAGCAGACACCTTTCAGGGGAGGCCGGGGAGCTGTTTTTT. Encoded protein: CASRHLSGEAGELFF.